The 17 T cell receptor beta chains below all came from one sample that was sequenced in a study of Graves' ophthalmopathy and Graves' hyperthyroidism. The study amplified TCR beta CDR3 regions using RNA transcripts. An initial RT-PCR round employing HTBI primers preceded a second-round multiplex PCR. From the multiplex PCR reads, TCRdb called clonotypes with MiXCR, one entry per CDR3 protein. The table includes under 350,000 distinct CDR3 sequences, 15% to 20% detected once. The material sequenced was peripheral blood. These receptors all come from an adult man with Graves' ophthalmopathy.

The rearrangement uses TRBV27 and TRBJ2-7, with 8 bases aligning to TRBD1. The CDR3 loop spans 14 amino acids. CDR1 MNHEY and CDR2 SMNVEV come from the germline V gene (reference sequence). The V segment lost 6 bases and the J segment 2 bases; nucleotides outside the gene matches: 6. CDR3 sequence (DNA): TGTGCCAGCAGGGACAGGGAGAGGACCTACGAGCAGTACTTC. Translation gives CASRDRERTYEQYF.

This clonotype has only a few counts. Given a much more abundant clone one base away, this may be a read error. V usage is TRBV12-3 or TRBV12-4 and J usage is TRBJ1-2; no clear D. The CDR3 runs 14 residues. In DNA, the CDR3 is TGTGCCAGCAGTAAGAAAGTGATGAACTATGGCCACACCTTC. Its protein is CASSKKVMNYGHTF.

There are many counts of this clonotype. The CDR3 reads CASSGGGIDGYTF. CDR3 in DNA: TGTGCCAGCAGCGGGGGGGGTATCGATGGCTACACCTTC. This chain uses TRBV4-2 with TRBJ1-2; D is possibly TRBD1 (5 bases). Trimming shortened V by 5 bases and J by 6 bases, and 13 bases separated the two germline ends. The germline V gene has CDR1 LGHNA and CDR2 YNFKEQ. This CDR3 has 13 residues.

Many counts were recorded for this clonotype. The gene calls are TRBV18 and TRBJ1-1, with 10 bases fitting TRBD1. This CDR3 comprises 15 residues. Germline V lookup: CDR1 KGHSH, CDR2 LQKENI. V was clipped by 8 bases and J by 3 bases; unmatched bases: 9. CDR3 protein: CASTQRTGGYTEAFF. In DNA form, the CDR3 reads TGTGCCAGCACGCAGCGGACAGGGGGGTACACTGAAGCTTTCTTT.

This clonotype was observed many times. CDR3 amino acids: CASSLDRRFYGYTF. In DNA, the CDR3 is TGTGCCAGCAGCCTAGACAGGAGATTCTATGGCTACACCTTC. The chain uses TRBV12-3 or TRBV12-4 and TRBJ1-2; maybe TRBD1 (6 bases). Trimming cost V 6 bases and J 4 bases, with 15 bases left between them. CDR3 size: 14 residues.

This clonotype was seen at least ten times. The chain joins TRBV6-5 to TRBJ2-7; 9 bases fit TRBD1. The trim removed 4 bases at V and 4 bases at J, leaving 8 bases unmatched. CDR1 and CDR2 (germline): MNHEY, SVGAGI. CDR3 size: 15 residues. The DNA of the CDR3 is TGTGCCAGCAGTTCCACCGGGACAGGGTCGTACGAGCAGTACTTC. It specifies CASSSTGTGSYEQYF.

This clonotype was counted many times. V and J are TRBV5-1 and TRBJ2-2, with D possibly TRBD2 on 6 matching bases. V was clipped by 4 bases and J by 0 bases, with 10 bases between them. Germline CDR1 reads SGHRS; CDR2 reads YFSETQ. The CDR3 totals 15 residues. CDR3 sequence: CASSLGTANTGELFF. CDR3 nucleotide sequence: TGCGCCAGCAGCCTGGGGACTGCGAACACCGGGGAGCTGTTTTTT.

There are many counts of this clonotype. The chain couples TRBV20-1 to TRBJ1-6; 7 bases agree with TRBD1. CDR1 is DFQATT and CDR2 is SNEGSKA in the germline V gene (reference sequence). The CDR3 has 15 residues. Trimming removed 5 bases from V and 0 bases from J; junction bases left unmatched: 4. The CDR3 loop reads CSAQTGSSYNSPLHF. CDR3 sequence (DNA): TGCAGTGCTCAGACAGGGAGCTCCTATAATTCACCCCTCCACTTT.

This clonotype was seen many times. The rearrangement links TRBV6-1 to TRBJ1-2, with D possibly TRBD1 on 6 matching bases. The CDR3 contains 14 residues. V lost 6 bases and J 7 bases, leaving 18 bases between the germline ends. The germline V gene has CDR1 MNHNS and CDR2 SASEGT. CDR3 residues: CASRPGQSSGGYTF. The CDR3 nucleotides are TGTGCCAGCAGGCCCGGACAGTCCTCGGGTGGCTACACCTTC.

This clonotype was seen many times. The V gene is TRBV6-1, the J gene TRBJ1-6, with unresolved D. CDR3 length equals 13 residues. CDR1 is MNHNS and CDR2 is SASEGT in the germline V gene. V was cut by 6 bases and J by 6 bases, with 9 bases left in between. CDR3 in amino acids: CASRGLTNSPLHF. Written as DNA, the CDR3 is TGTGCCAGCAGAGGACTGACTAATTCACCCCTCCACTTT.

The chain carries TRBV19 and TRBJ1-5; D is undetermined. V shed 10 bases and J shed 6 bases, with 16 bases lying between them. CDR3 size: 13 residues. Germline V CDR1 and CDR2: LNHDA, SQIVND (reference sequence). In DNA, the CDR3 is TGTGCCACCCGGGAAGGATTGTTTCAGCCCCAGCATTTT. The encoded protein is CATREGLFQPQHF.

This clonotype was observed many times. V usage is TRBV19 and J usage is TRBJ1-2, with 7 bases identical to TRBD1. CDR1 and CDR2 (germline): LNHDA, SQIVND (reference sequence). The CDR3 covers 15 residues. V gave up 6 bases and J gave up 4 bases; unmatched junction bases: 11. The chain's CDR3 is CASRNQTGDSYGYTF. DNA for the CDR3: TGTGCCAGTAGAAACCAAACAGGGGATAGCTATGGCTACACCTTC.

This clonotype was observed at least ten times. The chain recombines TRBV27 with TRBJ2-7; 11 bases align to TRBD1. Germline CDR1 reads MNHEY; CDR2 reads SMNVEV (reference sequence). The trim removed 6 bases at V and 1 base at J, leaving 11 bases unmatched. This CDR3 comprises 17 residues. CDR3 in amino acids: CASRRTIGTGGSYEQYF. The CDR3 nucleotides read TGTGCCAGCAGACGGACCATTGGGACAGGGGGATCCTACGAGCAGTACTTC.

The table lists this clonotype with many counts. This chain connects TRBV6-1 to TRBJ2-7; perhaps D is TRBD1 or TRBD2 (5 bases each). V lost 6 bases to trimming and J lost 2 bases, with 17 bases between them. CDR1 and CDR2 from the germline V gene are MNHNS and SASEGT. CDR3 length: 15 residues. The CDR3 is CASSPGTVATYEQYF. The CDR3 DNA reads TGTGCCAGCAGCCCCGGGACGGTGGCTACCTACGAGCAGTACTTC.

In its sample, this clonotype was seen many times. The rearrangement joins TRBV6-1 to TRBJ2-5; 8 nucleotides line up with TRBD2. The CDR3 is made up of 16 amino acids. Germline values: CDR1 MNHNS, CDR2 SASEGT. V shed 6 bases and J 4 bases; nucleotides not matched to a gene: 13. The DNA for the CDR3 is TGTGCCAGCAGGCTTCCGGGGTTAGCGGGACTAGAGACCCAGTACTTC. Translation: CASRLPGLAGLETQYF.

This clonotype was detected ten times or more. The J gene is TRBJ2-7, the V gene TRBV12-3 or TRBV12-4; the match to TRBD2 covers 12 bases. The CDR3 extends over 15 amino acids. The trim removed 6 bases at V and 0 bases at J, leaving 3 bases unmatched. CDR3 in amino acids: CASSLAGGISYEQYF. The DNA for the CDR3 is TGTGCCAGCAGCCTAGCGGGGGGGATCTCCTACGAGCAGTACTTC.

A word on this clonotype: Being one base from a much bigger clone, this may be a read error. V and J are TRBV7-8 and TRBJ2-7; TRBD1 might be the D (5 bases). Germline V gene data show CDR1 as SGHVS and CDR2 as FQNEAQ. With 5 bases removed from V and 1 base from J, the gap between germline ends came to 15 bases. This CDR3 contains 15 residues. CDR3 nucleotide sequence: TGTGCCAGCAGCCCACCGGTACAGGCATCCTACGAGCAGTACTTC. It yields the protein CASSPPVQASYEQYF.